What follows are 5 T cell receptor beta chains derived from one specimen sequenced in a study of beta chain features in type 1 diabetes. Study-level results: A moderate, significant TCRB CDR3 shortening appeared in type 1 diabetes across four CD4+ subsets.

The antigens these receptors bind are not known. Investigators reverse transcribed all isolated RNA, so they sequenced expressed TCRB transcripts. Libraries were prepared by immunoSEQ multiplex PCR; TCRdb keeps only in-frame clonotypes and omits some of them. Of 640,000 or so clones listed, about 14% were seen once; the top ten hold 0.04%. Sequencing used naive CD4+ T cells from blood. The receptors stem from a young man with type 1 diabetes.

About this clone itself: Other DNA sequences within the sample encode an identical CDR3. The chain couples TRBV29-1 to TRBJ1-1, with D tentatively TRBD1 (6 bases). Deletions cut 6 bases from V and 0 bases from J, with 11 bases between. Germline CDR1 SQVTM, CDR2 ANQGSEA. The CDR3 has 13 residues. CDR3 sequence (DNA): TGCAGCGTCCGGACAGTCATGAACACTGAAGCTTTCTTT. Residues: CSVRTVMNTEAFF.

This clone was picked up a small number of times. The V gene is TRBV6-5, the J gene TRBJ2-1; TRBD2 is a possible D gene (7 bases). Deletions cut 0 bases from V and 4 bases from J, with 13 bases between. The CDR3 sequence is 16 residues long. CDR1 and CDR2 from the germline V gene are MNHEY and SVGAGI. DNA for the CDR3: TGTGCCAGCAGTTACTCGGGGCGGGGGCTTTACAATGAGCAGTTCTTC. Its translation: CASSYSGRGLYNEQFF.

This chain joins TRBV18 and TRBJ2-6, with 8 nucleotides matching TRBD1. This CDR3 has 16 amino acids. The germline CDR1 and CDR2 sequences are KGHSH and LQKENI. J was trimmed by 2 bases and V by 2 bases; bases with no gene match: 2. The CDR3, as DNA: TGTGCCAGCTCACCATCAGGGGGCACTGGGGCCAACGTCCTGACTTTC. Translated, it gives CASSPSGGTGANVLTF. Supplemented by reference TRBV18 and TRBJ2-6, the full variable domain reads NAGVMQNPRHLVRRRGQEARLRCSPMKGHSHVYWYRQLPEEGLKFMVYLQKENIIDESGMPKERFSAEFPKEGPSILRIQQVVRGDSAAYFCASSPSGGTGANVLTFGAGSRLTVL.

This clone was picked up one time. CDR3 residues: CASRSSVNNEQFF. The CDR3 DNA follows: TGTGCCAGCAGATCCAGCGTAAACAATGAGCAGTTCTTC. The chain employs TRBV6-5 and TRBJ2-1, with D unclear. Trimming pared 6 bases from V and 5 bases from J, leaving 11 bases between. This CDR3 comprises 13 residues. Germline assignment: CDR1 MNHEY and CDR2 SVGAGI.

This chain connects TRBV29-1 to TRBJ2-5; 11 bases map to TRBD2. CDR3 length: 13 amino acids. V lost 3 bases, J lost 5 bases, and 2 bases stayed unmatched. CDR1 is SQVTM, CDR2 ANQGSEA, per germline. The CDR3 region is CSVDLAGGETQYF. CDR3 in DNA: TGCAGCGTTGACTTAGCGGGAGGGGAGACCCAGTACTTC.